This record concerns one T cell receptor (beta chain) sequence. There is no known antigen for this receptor. No much larger clonotype is one base removed from it; base qualities were not supplied. The collaborating institutions used their own protocols to collect whole blood in K2EDTA tubes. For TCRbeta analysis, collaborators shipped samples as frozen whole blood, isolated PBMCs, or DNA extracted from either of those sample types. TCRbeta CDR3 regions were amplified from genomic DNA using the immunoSEQ Assay, a bias-controlled multiplex PCR. The study's processing was this. Within the assay, amplification of reference gene primers was used to estimate how many nucleated cells each sample contained. To quantify the absolute abundance of each unique TCRbeta CDR3 rearrangement, sequence reads were collapsed and filtered. For each sample, productive Simpson clonality was calculated as the square root of Simpson's diversity index across productive rearrangements. Not all clones reach the TCRdb copy of this immuneACCESS table, which keeps in-frame sequences only. Checked studies attribute under half of the gap to unresolved V genes and leave the rest unexplained. From that table come the V and J calls and clone size; the DNA was used to work out D and trimming. In all, the sample holds 100,000 or so clones, and roughly 76% of those were seen once. Clones ranked in the top ten supply approximately 9% of the sample.

This sample was included in a study of blood T cell repertoires in COVID-19 (TCRdb year 2020). The study in broad terms: Samples covering the acute and convalescent phases of COVID-19 were provided by collaborators in the United States, Italy and Spain. The repertoires were released in a freely available public database meant as a resource for research on the immune response to SARS-CoV-2. Where HLA class I and class II types were available, the types were taken from metadata supplied by the sample provider, not from assay-based typing. Samples were obtained from the ongoing ImmuneRACE study (first 160 participants) and from 950 to 1,500 subjects provided by 6 global collaborators. Sample metadata almost always included a de-identified subject ID, COVID-19 status, age in years and sex. The material from the prospective study consisted of cDNA or gDNA derived from T cells, B-cell-depleted T cells, or PBMCs. Subjects who had been exposed to COVID-19, were actively infected with it, or had recovered from it provided the deeply sampled blood TCRbeta repertoires that made up the dataset.

General study outcomes and caveats: How much clinical and demographic metadata was included differed by source and by participant, and the metadata was provided uncurated.

CDR1 and CDR2 were assigned from the germline V gene as KGHDR and SFDVKD. There are 15 amino acids in the CDR3, from cysteine to phenylalanine inclusive. The entry retains the CDR3 DNA only, 45 bases that are in frame from base 1. V has 3 bases trimmed and J has 4 bases trimmed; junction bases matching no gene number 6. This TCR was sampled from a woman aged 65 to 85 with acute or convalescent COVID-19. Sequenced: peripheral blood. The rearranged chain carries TRBV24-1 and TRBJ1-1; TRBD1 matches 8 bases in the middle. The nucleotide sequence reads TGTGCCACCAGTGATACCGGGACAGGCCCCACTGAAGCTTTCTTT. Translated, this gives CATSDTGTGPTEAFF.